These T cell receptor beta chains were read from a single sample in a study of control samples from healthy donors and cancer patients. TCRdb's table, derived via immunoSEQ multiplex PCR, lists solely in-frame clones and lacks some. The table lists under 60,000 clones, about 93% of them singletons, with about a quarter in the top ten. Sequencing was performed on PBMCs. The source is a woman in her 50s with head and neck cancer. Both conserved end residues are part of each CDR3. The D gene is left open where the match is weak. Only part of the rows carry a size: once, few, many, or a class if the clone is expanded.

>TRBJ1-3|TRBD1|-|TRBV28
CASNPTGFPSGNTIYF
TGTGCCAGCAACCCGACAGGGTTCCCCTCTGGAAACACCATATATTTT
>TRBJ2-5|TRBD2|-|TRBV3-1/TRBV3-2
CASSKRREETQYF
TGTGCCAGCAGCAAGCGGCGGGAGGAGACCCAGTACTTC
>TRBJ1-1|-|-|TRBV19
CASRAGWRTEAFF
TGTGCCAGTAGGGCAGGGTGGAGAACTGAAGCTTTCTTT
>TRBJ2-1|-|few|TRBV25-1
CASANGPLLSGEQFF
TGTGCCAGCGCGAACGGACCGTTACTGAGTGGTGAGCAGTTCTTC
>TRBJ2-7|TRBD1|few|TRBV27
CASSLWGQGTYEQYF
TGTGCCAGCAGTTTGTGGGGACAGGGCACCTACGAGCAGTACTTC
>TRBJ2-1|TRBD2|-|TRBV4-2
CASSQEIAGGPDEQFF
TGTGCCAGCAGCCAAGAAATAGCGGGAGGGCCAGATGAGCAGTTCTTC
>TRBJ1-3|-|-|TRBV7-9
CASSLNPDSGNTIYF
TGTGCCAGCAGCTTAAACCCAGACTCTGGAAACACCATATATTTT
>TRBJ1-4|-|-|TRBV9
CASSVVGATNEKLFF
TGTGCCAGCAGCGTAGTGGGGGCAACTAATGAAAAACTGTTTTTT
>TRBJ2-3|-|few|TRBV10-2
CASSLRDSDTQYF
TGCGCCAGCAGTCTAAGGGATTCGGATACGCAGTATTTT
>TRBJ1-1|-|once|TRBV15
CATSRGRAGVNTEAFF
TGTGCCACCAGCAGAGGGAGGGCAGGGGTGAACACTGAAGCTTTCTTT
>TRBJ2-7|TRBD1|-|TRBV5-1
CASSLAGTGDEQYF
TGCGCCAGCAGCTTGGCCGGGACAGGGGACGAGCAGTACTTC
>TRBJ2-7|TRBD2|-|TRBV2
CASSFLPGTSGKNIYEQYF
TGTGCCAGCAGTTTTCTACCCGGGACTAGCGGGAAAAATATCTACGAGCAGTACTTC
>TRBJ2-7|-|-|TRBV6-5
CASSYPREGAYEQYF
TGTGCCAGCAGTTACCCTAGGGAGGGGGCGTACGAGCAGTACTTC
>TRBJ1-2|-|-|TRBV5-4
CASSFWGGGNGYTF
TGTGCCAGCAGCTTTTGGGGGGGAGGGAATGGCTACACCTTC
>TRBJ1-4|-|-|TRBV25-1
CASSVRQSTNEKLFF
TGTGCCAGCAGTGTGCGACAGTCAACTAATGAAAAACTGTTTTTT
>TRBJ1-5|-|-|TRBV10-2
CASGVGFNQPQHF
TGCGCCAGCGGCGTGGGATTCAATCAGCCCCAGCATTTT
>TRBJ2-7|-|-|TRBV5-4
CASSSPPGEQYF
TGTGCCAGCAGCTCCCCCCCGGGAGAGCAGTACTTC
>TRBJ2-3|-|-|TRBV11-2
CASSHHWTSWRRTDTQYF
TGTGCCAGCAGCCATCATTGGACGTCCTGGCGGCGCACAGATACGCAGTATTTT
>TRBJ2-3|-|-|TRBV3-1/TRBV3-2
CASSQVGPRTQYF
TGTGCCAGCAGCCAAGTAGGGCCCAGGACGCAGTATTTT
>TRBJ2-2|TRBD2|-|TRBV14
CASSQDRGVAGPTRGELFF
TGTGCCAGCAGCCAAGATAGAGGGGTAGCGGGACCGACCAGGGGGGAGCTGTTTTTT
>TRBJ2-1|TRBD2|-|TRBV4-2
CASSQDHGSGGTYNEQFF
TGTGCCAGCAGCCAAGATCATGGTAGCGGGGGGACTTACAATGAGCAGTTCTTC
>TRBJ1-2|TRBD1|-|TRBV5-8
CASSRGQGDRGYTF
TGTGCCAGCAGCAGGGGACAGGGAGATCGCGGCTACACCTTC
>TRBJ2-2|-|-|TRBV19
CASSIDHAGELFF
TGTGCCAGTAGTATAGATCATGCGGGGGAGCTGTTTTTT
>TRBJ1-2|-|-|TRBV30
CAWKGNNYGYTF
TGTGCCTGGAAAGGTAACAACTATGGCTACACCTTC
>TRBJ2-7|TRBD1|once|TRBV5-8
CAGLGEDRGTYEQYF
TGTGCCGGACTGGGGGAGGACAGGGGCACCTACGAGCAGTACTTC
>TRBJ1-2|-|few|TRBV7-2
CASSMVSGPNYGYTF
TGTGCCAGCAGTATGGTGTCAGGCCCTAACTATGGCTACACCTTC
>TRBJ1-1|TRBD1|once|TRBV7-2
CASSYTMTGANEAFF
TGTGCCAGCAGCTACACTATGACAGGGGCTAATGAAGCTTTCTTT
>TRBJ1-1|TRBD1|-|TRBV7-2
CASSPGQGQGGLEAFF
TGTGCCAGCAGCCCTGGACAGGGGCAAGGAGGATTGGAAGCTTTCTTT
>TRBJ1-2|TRBD1|once|TRBV6-5
CASSYTGGRYGYTF
TGTGCCAGCAGTTACACAGGGGGCAGGTATGGCTACACCTTC
>TRBJ2-7|TRBD2|-|TRBV3-1/TRBV3-2
CASSQGGGGGYEQYF
TGTGCCAGCAGCCAAGGTGGCGGGGGGGGCTACGAGCAGTACTTC
>TRBJ1-1|-|-|TRBV6-5
CASSLQEAWGAFF
TGTGCCAGCAGTCTCCAGGAGGCCTGGGGAGCTTTCTTT
>TRBJ1-1|TRBD1|-|TRBV29-1
CSAHRGDTEAFF
TGCAGCGCCCACAGGGGGGACACTGAAGCTTTCTTT
>TRBJ2-1|-|-|TRBV29-1
CSVETYNEQFF
TGCAGCGTTGAAACGTACAATGAGCAGTTCTTC
>TRBJ1-2|TRBD1|few|TRBV27
CASSPTGGAVYGYTF
TGTGCCAGCAGTCCTACAGGGGGCGCAGTCTATGGCTACACCTTC
>TRBJ1-4|-|-|TRBV27
CASSLSPQDEKLFF
TGTGCCAGCAGTTTATCGCCCCAGGATGAAAAACTGTTTTTT
>TRBJ2-6|TRBD1|-|TRBV2
CASTWDRGLGANVLTF
TGTGCCAGCACCTGGGACAGGGGGCTTGGGGCCAACGTCCTGACTTTC
>TRBJ2-1|TRBD1|-|TRBV27
CASSPNRGRSYNEQFF
TGTGCCAGCAGTCCGAACAGGGGAAGGTCCTACAATGAGCAGTTCTTC
>TRBJ1-2|TRBD1|-|TRBV4-3
CASSQATGTDYGYTF
TGCGCCAGCAGCCAGGCCACCGGGACAGACTATGGCTACACCTTC
>TRBJ1-5|TRBD1|-|TRBV2
CASSAGTGGQPQHF
TGTGCCAGCAGTGCCGGGACAGGGGGACAGCCCCAGCATTTT
>TRBJ2-2|-|once|TRBV5-6
CASSLTQGNTGELFF
TGTGCCAGCAGCTTGACCCAGGGGAACACCGGGGAGCTGTTTTTT
>TRBJ2-7|TRBD2|-|TRBV5-6
CASSPGTSGEYEQYF
TGTGCCAGCAGCCCAGGGACTAGCGGGGAGTACGAGCAGTACTTC
>TRBJ2-3|TRBD2|-|TRBV29-1
CSVEPLAGGPLLFDTQYF
TGCAGCGTTGAGCCCCTAGCGGGGGGGCCCTTATTATTCGATACGCAGTATTTT
>TRBJ2-2|-|-|TRBV20-1
CSASGGQGELFF
TGCAGTGCTAGTGGGGGGCAAGGGGAGCTGTTTTTT
>TRBJ1-2|-|-|TRBV29-1
CSVEGEGFNYGYTF
TGCAGCGTTGAAGGGGAGGGATTTAACTATGGCTACACCTTC
>TRBJ2-5|TRBD2|-|TRBV5-6
CASSPPGLAGGRKETQYF
TGTGCCAGCAGCCCACCAGGACTAGCGGGGGGGCGTAAAGAGACCCAGTACTTC
>TRBJ2-2|TRBD2|once|TRBV5-6
CASSLKGGYTGELFF
TGTGCCAGCAGCTTGAAGGGAGGGTACACCGGGGAGCTGTTTTTT
>TRBJ1-2|TRBD1|-|TRBV9
CASSANRGFNYGYTF
TGTGCCAGCAGCGCCAACAGGGGCTTTAACTATGGCTACACCTTC
>TRBJ1-4|-|-|TRBV19
CASQKDTYEKLFF
TGTGCCAGTCAAAAGGACACTTATGAAAAACTGTTTTTT
>TRBJ2-7|TRBD1|few|TRBV14
CASSQGGTGGGEQYF
TGTGCCAGCAGCCAAGGAGGGACAGGGGGTGGCGAGCAGTACTTC
>TRBJ1-1|TRBD1|-|TRBV19
CASTPLQGKGGEAFF
TGTGCCAGTACCCCGCTACAGGGGAAGGGTGGTGAAGCTTTCTTT
>TRBJ2-7|-|-|TRBV7-9
CASSPTPREQYF
TGTGCCAGCAGCCCAACCCCGAGGGAGCAGTACTTC
>TRBJ2-7|TRBD2|-|TRBV7-2
CASSLSPGLAGGIPEQYF
TGTGCCAGCAGCTTATCACCGGGACTAGCGGGAGGGATCCCCGAGCAGTACTTC